This TCR beta chain was recovered during a study of cytotoxic CD8 clonotypes in ibrutinib-treated CLL. The repertoire was sequenced with immunoSEQ multiplex PCR; TCRdb's copy has only in-frame clones and lacks some. The sample lists about 14,000 clones; around 64% were seen once. The CDR3 contains 11 residues. V lost 4 bases to trimming and J lost 5 bases, with 7 bases between them. Germline V CDR1 and CDR2: SGHRS, YFSETQ. This clone is deemed medium-sized. The sequenced sample was PBMCs, obtained before ibrutinib treatment. The receptor was derived from a human donor with chronic lymphocytic leukemia. V is TRBV5-1 and J is TRBJ2-7, with D unclear. The CDR3 reads CASSPGDEQYF. CDR3 in DNA: TGCGCCAGCAGCCCCGGTGACGAGCAGTACTTC.